This section outlines one T cell receptor beta chain sequence together with its context. This clonotype occurred a few times. Its antigen is currently not known. No clone much larger than this one lies a single base away; base qualities are absent. This specimen comes from a study of human T cells and chemical hapten exposure listed by TCRdb under 2021. For the study in its entirety: For sensitization, 2% DPC in acetone was applied to a 2 cm by 2 cm area of upper inner arm skin. Roughly 30 alopecia patients gave blood for TCR sequencing at one to four time points (pre-sensitization, 2, 6 and 24 weeks). Peripheral blood TCR repertoire changes were tracked in vivo in alopecia patients during primary and secondary sensitization to the hapten diphenylcyclopropenone (DPC). Patch testing was done on the upper back using Finn chambers containing 0.01% DPC, and results were scored after 6 days according to International Contact Dermatitis Research Group standards. Patient blood was sampled pre-sensitization (week 0) and at 2, 6 and about 24 weeks after DPC sensitization. Weekly therapeutic DPC doses were additionally applied to the scalp of patients throughout the roughly 23-week study period. The mostly female patient cohort included alopecia areata with under or over 50% scalp involvement, alopecia totalis and alopecia universalis. Libraries were pooled for sequencing, and variation in per-sample TCR yields was attributed mainly to small differences in library volumes within the pool. Study-wide findings and limitations: All patients had alopecia, a presumed autoimmune disease, so their immune response might differ from that of healthy individuals. After repeated subsampling, changes were observed in the strength of the expansion versus patch-test correlation and in the threshold at which the correlation became significant. The number of PT1 expanded TCRs positively correlated with patch test score, significant at thresholds 8, 16 and 32 but not 4. No change with DPC sensitization was found in the number of TCRs above 1 in 1000 frequency, and no evidence of global repertoire structure alterations was found. Compared with pre-sensitization or healthy control sets, expanded TCRs formed significantly more large CDR3 similarity clusters, which is consistent with antigen-driven responses.

Taken with the paper, the label for time point translates to: patch test 3, about 24 weeks after DPC sensitization. This specimen's treatment or condition label, per the study, means: therapeutic diphenylcyclopropenone sensitization with weekly scalp DPC. At every patch-test visit, the blood draw took place before the patch test was put on. Patients were considered eligible if aged 18 to 70, diagnosed with alopecia and deemed suitable for DPC therapy, and patients were excluded if pregnant. Total RNA was extracted from unfractionated whole blood that had been collected in Tempus Blood RNA tubes. Trimming removed 1 base from V and 2 bases from J; the gene matches leave 6 bases unexplained. The CDR3 measures 17 amino acids from cysteine to phenylalanine. Solely the CDR3 DNA is kept, with 51 bases framed from the first base. Reading the germline V gene gives CDR1 SGHVS and CDR2 FNYEAQ. The method behind the library was RACE. The instrument given in TCRdb is NextSeq 500. Library preparation attached unique molecular identifiers to individual cDNA molecules for quantitative, reproducible TCR counting. Both TCR alpha and TCR beta chains were sequenced from each blood RNA sample. Under the source paper's analysis protocol: Samples had a median of roughly 99,000 TCRs, with a range from roughly 20,000 to 690,600. The Decombinator software suite was used to annotate V, J and CDR3 in the TCR reads. For PS versus PT1 abundance plots, all samples were subsampled to the same number of TCRs (28,000). Expanded TCRs were defined as absent before sensitization and observed at least eight times at the 2-week time point. Starting from the raw public reads, TCRdb applied fastp trimming at Q25, assembled clones with MiXCR and retained in-frame beta chains. Every entry covers one CDR3 protein and lists the most common genes and DNA from its rows. The V and J calls were determined by TCRdb, not by the authors. Across this sample there are more than 150,000 distinct CDR3 sequences, with about 22% seen only once. 2.5% of the sample is held by the ten biggest clonotypes.

This specimen consisted of whole blood, obtained in connection with sensitization to the hapten diphenylcyclopropenone (DPC). This clonotype was obtained from a woman in her thirties or forties with alopecia areata. Some clones in this sample may be carry-over from other donors' samples. This sequence uses TRBV7-6 and TRBJ2-5, and 11 junction bases match TRBD2. The CDR3 corresponds to CASSLEQGLAVQETQYF. The nucleotide sequence is given as TGTGCCAGCAGCTTAGAGCAGGGACTAGCGGTACAAGAGACCCAGTACTTC.